The 5 T cell receptor beta chains below all came from one sample that was sequenced in a study of beta chain features in type 1 diabetes. What was sequenced were expressed TCRB transcripts, since all of the isolated RNA had been reverse transcribed. TCRdb's copy holds only in-frame clones and misses some; the assay was immunoSEQ multiplex PCR. The sample includes about 210,000 clones, 9.5% to 13% of them seen just once. Material: central memory CD4+ T cells from blood. These receptors were taken from a young man in good health.

This clone was detected a few times. In DNA, the CDR3 is TGTGCCAGCAAAACGGCGGGGAACACTGAAGCTTTCTTT. Its protein product is CASKTAGNTEAFF. The rearrangement joins TRBV11-2 to TRBJ1-1; D remains unclear. The V end was cut by 7 bases, the J end by 1 base, with 10 bases between. The CDR3 covers 13 residues. Germline loops: CDR1 SGHAT, CDR2 FQNNGV. The whole variable domain, remainder taken from reference TRBV11-2 and TRBJ1-1, is EAGVAQSPRYKIIEKRQSVAFWCNPISGHATLYWYQQILGQGPKLLIQFQNNGVVDDSQLPKDRFSAERLKGVDSTLKIQPAKLEDSAVYLCASKTAGNTEAFFGQGTRLTVV.

The chain uses TRBV4-1 and TRBJ2-7; 7 nucleotides align to TRBD2. V lost 0 bases and J lost 6; bases outside the gene matches: 2. The V gene's germline CDR1 is MGHRA and CDR2 YSYEKL. The CDR3 consists of 13 residues. The CDR3 coding sequence is TGCGCCAGCAGCCAAGACAGGGAGGGCGAGCAGTACTTC. This codes for CASSQDREGEQYF.

This clone was counted only a few times. The chain carries TRBV30 and TRBJ2-7, with D maybe TRBD2 (6 bases). This CDR3 comprises 14 residues. In germline, CDR1 is GTSNPN, CDR2 SVGIG (reference sequence). Trimming stripped 3 bases from V and 8 bases from J, with 20 bases between. The CDR3 DNA follows: TGTGCCTGGAGGCCCACCGGGCCGGGGAGGAAGCAGTACTTC. As protein: CAWRPTGPGRKQYF.

The chain combines TRBV29-1 with TRBJ1-1; D gene unclear. This CDR3 is 14 amino acids long. V was cut by 1 base and J by 3 bases, with 12 bases left in between. The V gene's germline CDR1 is SQVTM and CDR2 ANQGSEA. CDR3 in amino acids: CSVEAFRTDTEAFF. CDR3 bases: TGCAGCGTTGAAGCTTTTAGGACCGACACTGAAGCTTTCTTT. Drawing the rest from reference TRBV29-1 and TRBJ1-1, the complete variable domain is SAVISQKPSRDICQRGTSLTIQCQVDSQVTMMFWYRQQPGQSLTLIATANQGSEATYESGFVIDKFPISRPNLTFSTLTVSNMSPEDSSIYLCSVEAFRTDTEAFFGQGTRLTVV.

The chain uses TRBV5-1 and TRBJ2-5; 9 nucleotides line up with TRBD1. Germline CDR1 SGHRS, CDR2 YFSETQ. J was trimmed by 4 bases and V by 1 base; bases with no gene match: 5. CDR3 size: 15 residues. The CDR3 protein is CASSLTGGGRETQYF. The DNA of the CDR3 is TGCGCCAGCAGCTTGACAGGGGGCGGTCGAGAGACCCAGTACTTC.